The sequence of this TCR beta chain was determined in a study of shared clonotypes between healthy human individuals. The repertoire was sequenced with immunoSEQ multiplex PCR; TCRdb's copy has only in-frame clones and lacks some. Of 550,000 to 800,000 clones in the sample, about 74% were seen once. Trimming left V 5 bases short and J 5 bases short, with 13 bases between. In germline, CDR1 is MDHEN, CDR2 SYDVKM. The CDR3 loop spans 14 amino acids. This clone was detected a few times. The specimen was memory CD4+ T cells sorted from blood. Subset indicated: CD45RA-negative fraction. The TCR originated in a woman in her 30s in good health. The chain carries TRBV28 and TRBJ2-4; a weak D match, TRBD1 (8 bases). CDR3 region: CASSPTGGENIQYF. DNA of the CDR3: TGTGCCAGCAGTCCCACAGGGGGGGAAAACATTCAGTACTTC.